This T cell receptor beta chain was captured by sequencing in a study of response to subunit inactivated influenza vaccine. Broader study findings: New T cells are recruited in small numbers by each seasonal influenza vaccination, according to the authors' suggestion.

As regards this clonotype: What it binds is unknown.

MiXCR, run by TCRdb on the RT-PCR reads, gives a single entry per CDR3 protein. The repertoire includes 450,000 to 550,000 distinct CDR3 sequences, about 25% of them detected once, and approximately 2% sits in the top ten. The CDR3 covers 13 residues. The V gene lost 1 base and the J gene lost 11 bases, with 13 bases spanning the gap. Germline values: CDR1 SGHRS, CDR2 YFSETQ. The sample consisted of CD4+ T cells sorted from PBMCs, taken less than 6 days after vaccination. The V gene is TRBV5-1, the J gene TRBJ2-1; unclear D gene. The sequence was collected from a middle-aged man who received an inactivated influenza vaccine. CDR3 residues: CASSLSLGLKQFF. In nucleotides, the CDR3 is TGCGCCAGCAGCTTGTCCCTTGGCCTCAAGCAGTTCTTC.